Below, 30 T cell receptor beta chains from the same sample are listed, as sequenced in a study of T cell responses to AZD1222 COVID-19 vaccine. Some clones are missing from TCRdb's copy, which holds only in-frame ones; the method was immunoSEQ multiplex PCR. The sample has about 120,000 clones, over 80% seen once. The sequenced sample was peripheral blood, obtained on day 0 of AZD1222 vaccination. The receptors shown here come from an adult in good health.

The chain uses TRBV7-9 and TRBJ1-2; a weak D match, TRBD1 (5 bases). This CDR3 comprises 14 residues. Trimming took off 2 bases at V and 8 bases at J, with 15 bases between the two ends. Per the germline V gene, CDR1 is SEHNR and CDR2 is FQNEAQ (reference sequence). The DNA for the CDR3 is TGTGCCAGCAGCTTATCCGGGGCCCTTACGGGCTACACCTTC. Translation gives CASSLSGALTGYTF.

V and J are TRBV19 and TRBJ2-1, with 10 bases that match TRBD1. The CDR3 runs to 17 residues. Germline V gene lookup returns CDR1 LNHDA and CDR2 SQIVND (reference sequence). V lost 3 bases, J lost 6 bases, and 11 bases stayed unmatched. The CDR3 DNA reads TGTGCCAGTAGTATCCTCGGGACAGGGGCCAGGCTCAATGAGCAGTTCTTC. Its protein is CASSILGTGARLNEQFF.

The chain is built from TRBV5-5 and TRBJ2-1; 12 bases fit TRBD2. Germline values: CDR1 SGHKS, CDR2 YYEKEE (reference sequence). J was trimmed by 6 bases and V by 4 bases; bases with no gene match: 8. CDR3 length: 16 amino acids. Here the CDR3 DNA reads TGTGCCAGCAGCCTAATAGGACTAGCGGGGTTCAATGAGCAGTTCTTC. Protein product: CASSLIGLAGFNEQFF.

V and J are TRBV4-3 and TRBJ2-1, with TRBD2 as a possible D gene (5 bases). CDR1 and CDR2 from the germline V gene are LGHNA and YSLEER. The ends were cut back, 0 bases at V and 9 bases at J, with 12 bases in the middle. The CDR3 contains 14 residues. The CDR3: CASSQDTGFGEQFF. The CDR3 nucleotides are TGCGCCAGCAGCCAAGACACGGGGTTCGGTGAGCAGTTCTTC.

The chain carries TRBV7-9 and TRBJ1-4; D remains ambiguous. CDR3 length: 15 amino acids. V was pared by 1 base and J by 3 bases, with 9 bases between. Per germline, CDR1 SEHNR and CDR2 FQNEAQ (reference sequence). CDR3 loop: CASSLGLIANEKLFF. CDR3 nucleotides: TGTGCCAGCAGCTTAGGCCTTATTGCTAATGAAAAACTGTTTTTT.

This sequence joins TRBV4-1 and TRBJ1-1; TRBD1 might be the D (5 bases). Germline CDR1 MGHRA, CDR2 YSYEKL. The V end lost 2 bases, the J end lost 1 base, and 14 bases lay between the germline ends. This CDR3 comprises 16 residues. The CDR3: CASSQIGAWGNTEAFF. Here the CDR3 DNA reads TGCGCCAGCAGCCAAATCGGGGCTTGGGGGAACACTGAAGCTTTCTTT.

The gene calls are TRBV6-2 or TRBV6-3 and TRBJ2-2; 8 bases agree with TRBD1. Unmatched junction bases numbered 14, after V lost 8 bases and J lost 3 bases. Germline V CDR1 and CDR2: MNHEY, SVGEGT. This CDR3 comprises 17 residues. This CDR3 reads CASRSVPGGGYTGELFF. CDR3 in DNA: TGTGCCAGCCGTTCCGTTCCAGGGGGCGGGTACACCGGGGAGCTGTTTTTT.

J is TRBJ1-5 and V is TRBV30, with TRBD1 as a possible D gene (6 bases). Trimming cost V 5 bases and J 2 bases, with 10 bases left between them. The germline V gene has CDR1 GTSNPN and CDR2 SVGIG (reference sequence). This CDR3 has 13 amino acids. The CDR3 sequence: CAWGQQGNQPQHF. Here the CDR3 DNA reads TGTGCCTGGGGACAGCAAGGCAATCAGCCCCAGCATTTT. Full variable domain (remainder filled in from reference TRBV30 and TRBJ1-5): SQTIHQWPATLVQPVGSPLSLECTVEGTSNPNLYWYRQAAGRGLQLLFYSVGIGQISSEVPQNLSASRPQDRQFILSSKKLLLSDSGFYLCAWGQQGNQPQHFGDGTRLSIL.

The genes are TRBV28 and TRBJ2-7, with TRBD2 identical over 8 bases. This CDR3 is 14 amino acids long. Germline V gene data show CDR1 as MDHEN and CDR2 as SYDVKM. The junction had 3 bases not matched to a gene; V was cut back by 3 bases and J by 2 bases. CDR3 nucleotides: TGTGCCAGCAGTTTGTTCGGGGGGGCCTACGAGCAGTACTTC. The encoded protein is CASSLFGGAYEQYF.

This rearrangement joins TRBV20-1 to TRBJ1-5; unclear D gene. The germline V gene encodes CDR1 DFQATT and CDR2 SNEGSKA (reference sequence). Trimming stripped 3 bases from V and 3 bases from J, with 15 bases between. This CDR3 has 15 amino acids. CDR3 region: CSASLGQEFNQPQHF. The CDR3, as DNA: TGCAGTGCTAGTCTCGGTCAGGAATTCAATCAGCCCCAGCATTTT.

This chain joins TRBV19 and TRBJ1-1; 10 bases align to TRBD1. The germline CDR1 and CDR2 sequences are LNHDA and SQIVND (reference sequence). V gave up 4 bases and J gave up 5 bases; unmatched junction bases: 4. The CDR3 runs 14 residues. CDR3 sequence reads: CASSTGTGVTEAFF. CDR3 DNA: TGTGCCAGTAGTACCGGGACAGGGGTAACTGAAGCTTTCTTT. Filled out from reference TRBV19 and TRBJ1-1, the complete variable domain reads DGGITQSPKYLFRKEGQNVTLSCEQNLNHDAMYWYRQDPGQGLRLIYYSQIVNDFQKGDIAEGYSVSREKKESFPLTVTSAQKNPTAFYLCASSTGTGVTEAFFGQGTRLTVV.

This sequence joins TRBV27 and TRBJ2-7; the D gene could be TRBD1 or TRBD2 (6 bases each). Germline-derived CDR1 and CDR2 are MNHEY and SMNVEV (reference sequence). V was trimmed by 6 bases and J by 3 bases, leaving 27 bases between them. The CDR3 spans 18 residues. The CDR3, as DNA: TGTGCCAGCAGACCTAAGGGTGGGGGGCGATCCAACCTCTACGAGCAGTACTTC. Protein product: CASRPKGGGRSNLYEQYF.

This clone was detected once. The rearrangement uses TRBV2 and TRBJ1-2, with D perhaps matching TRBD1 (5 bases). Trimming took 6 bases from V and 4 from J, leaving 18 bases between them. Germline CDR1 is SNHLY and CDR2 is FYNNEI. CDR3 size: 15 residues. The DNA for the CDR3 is TGTGCCAGCAGATACAGTGTGCAGGGATTCTATGGCTACACCTTC. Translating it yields CASRYSVQGFYGYTF. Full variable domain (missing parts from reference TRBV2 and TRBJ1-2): EPEVTQTPSHQVTQMGQEVILRCVPISNHLYFYWYRQILGQKVEFLVSFYNNEISEKSEIFDDQFSVERPDGSNFTLKIRSTKLEDSAMYFCASRYSVQGFYGYTFGSGTRLTVV.

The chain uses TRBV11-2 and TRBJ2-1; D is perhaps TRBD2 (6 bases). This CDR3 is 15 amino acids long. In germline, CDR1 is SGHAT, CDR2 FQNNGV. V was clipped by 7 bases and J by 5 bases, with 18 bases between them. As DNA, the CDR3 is TGTGCCAGCACCCTAGTTGGGGCGGGGAACAATGAGCAGTTCTTC. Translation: CASTLVGAGNNEQFF. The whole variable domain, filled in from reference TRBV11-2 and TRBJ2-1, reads EAGVAQSPRYKIIEKRQSVAFWCNPISGHATLYWYQQILGQGPKLLIQFQNNGVVDDSQLPKDRFSAERLKGVDSTLKIQPAKLEDSAVYLCASTLVGAGNNEQFFGPGTRLTVL.

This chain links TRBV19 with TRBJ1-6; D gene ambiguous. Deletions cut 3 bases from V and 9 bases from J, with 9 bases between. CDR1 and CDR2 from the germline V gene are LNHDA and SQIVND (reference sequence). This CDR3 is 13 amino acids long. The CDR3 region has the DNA TGTGCCAGTAGTATTAGTCCAATTTCACCCCTCCACTTT. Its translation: CASSISPISPLHF.

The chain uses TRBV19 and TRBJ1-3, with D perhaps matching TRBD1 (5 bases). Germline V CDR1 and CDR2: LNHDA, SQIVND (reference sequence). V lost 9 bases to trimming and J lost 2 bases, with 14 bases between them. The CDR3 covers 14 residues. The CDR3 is CASTMGTAGNTIYF. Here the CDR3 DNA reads TGTGCCAGCACTATGGGGACGGCTGGAAACACCATATATTTT.

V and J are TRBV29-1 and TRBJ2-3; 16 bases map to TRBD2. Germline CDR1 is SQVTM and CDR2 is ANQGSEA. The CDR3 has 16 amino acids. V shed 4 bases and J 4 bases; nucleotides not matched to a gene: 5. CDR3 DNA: TGCAGCGTTGTAGATGGGACTAGCGGGAGGGCAGATACGCAGTATTTT. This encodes CSVVDGTSGRADTQYF.

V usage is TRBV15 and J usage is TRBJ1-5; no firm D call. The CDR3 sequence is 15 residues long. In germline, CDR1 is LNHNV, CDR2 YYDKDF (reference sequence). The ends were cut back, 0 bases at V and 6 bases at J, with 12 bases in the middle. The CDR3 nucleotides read TGTGCCACCAGCAGAGATAGAACGTCGGGTCAGCCCCAGCATTTT. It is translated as CATSRDRTSGQPQHF.

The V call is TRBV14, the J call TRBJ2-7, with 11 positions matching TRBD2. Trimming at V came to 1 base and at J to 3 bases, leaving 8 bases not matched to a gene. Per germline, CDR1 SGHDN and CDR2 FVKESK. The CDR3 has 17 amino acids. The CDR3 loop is CASSQVEYGTSGYEQYF. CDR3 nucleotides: TGTGCCAGCAGCCAAGTAGAGTACGGGACTAGCGGCTACGAGCAGTACTTC.

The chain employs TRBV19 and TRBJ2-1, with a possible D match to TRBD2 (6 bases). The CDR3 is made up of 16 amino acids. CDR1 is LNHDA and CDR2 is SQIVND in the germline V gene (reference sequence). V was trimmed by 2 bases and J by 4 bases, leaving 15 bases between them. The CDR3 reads CASSISGGDGYNEQFF. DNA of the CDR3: TGTGCCAGTAGTATATCGGGCGGGGACGGTTACAATGAGCAGTTCTTC.

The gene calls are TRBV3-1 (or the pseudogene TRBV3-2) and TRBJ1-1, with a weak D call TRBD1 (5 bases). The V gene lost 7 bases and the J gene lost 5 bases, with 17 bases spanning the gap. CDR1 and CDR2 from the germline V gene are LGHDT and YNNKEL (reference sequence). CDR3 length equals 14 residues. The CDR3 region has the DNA TGTGCCAGCACCAAAGGAGCGGGGCATACTGAAGCTTTCTTT. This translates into CASTKGAGHTEAFF.

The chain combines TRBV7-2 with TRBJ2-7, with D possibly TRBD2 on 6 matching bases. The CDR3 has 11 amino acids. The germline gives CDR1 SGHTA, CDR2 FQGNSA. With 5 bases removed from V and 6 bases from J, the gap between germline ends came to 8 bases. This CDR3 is CASSRGFEQYF. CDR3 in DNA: TGTGCCAGCAGCCGGGGGTTCGAGCAGTACTTC.

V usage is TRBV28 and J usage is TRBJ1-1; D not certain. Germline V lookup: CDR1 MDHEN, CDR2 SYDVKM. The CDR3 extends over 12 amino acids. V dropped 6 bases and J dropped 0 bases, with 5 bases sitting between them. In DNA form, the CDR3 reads TGTGCCAGCAGCCCCATGAACACTGAAGCTTTCTTT. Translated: CASSPMNTEAFF.

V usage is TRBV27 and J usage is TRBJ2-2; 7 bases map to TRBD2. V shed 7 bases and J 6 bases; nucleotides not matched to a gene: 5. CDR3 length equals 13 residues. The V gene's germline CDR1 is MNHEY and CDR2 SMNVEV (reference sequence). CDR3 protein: CASKVGGPGELFF. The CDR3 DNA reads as TGTGCCAGCAAGGTGGGAGGGCCCGGGGAGCTGTTTTTT.

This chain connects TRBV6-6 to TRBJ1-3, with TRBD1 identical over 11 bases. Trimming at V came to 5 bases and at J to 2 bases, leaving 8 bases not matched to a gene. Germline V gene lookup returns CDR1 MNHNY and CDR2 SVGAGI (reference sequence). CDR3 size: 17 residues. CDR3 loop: CASSLSGQGATGNTIYF. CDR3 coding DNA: TGTGCCAGCAGTCTATCCGGACAGGGGGCCACTGGAAACACCATATATTTT.

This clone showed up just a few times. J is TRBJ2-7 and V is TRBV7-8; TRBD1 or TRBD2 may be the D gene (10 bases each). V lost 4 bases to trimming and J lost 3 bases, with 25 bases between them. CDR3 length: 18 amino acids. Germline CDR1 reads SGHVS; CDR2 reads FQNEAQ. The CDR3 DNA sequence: TGTGCCAGCAGCTCCGGGACAGGGGCACTAGCGGGGAACTACGAGCAGTACTTC. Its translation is CASSSGTGALAGNYEQYF.

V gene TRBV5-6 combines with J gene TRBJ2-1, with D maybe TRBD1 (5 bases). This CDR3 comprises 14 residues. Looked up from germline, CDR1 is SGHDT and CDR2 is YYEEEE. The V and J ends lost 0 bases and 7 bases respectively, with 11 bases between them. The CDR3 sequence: CASSLESGLNEQFF. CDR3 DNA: TGTGCCAGCAGCTTGGAATCAGGGCTGAATGAGCAGTTCTTC. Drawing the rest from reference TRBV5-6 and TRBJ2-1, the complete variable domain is DAGVTQSPTHLIKTRGQQVTLRCSPKSGHDTVSWYQQALGQGPQFIFQYYEEEERQRGNFPDRFSGHQFPNYSSELNVNALLLGDSALYLCASSLESGLNEQFFGPGTRLTVL.

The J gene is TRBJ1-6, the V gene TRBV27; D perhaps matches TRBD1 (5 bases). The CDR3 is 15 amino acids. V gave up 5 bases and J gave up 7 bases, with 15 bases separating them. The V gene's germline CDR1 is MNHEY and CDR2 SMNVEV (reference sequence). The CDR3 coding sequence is TGTGCCAGCAGTCAACCGACAGCGTCCAATTCACCCCTCCACTTT. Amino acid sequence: CASSQPTASNSPLHF.

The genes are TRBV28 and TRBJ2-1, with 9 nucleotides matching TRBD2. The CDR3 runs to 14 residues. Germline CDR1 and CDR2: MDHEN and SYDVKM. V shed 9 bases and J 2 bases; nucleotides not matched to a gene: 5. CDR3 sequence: CASLIAGAYNEQFF. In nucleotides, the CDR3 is TGTGCCAGTTTAATAGCGGGAGCCTACAATGAGCAGTTCTTC.

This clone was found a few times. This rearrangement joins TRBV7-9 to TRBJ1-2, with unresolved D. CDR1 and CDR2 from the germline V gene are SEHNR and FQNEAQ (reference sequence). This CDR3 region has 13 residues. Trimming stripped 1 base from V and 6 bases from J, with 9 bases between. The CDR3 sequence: CASSLGSFDGYTF. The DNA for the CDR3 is TGTGCCAGCAGCTTAGGCTCTTTCGATGGCTACACCTTC.